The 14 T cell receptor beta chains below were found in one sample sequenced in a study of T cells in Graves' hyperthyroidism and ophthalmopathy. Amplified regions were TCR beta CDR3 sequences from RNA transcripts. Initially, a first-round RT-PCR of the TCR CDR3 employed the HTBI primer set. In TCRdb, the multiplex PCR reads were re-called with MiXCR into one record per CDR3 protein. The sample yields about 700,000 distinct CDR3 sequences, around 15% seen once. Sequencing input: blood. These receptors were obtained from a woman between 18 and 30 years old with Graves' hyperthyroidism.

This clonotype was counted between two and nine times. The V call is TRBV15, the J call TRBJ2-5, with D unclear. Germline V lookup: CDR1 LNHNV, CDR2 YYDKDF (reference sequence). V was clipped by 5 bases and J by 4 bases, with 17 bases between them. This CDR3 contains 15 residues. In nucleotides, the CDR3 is TGTGCCACCAGCTCTTATAACAACGGTGGAGAGACCCAGTACTTC. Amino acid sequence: CATSSYNNGGETQYF.

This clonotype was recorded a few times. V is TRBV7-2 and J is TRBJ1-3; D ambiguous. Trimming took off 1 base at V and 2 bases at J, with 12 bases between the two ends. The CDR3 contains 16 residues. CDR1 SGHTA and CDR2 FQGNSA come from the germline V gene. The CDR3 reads CASSLEGFLAGNTIYF. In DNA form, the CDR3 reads TGTGCCAGCAGCTTAGAGGGATTCCTAGCTGGAAACACCATATATTTT.

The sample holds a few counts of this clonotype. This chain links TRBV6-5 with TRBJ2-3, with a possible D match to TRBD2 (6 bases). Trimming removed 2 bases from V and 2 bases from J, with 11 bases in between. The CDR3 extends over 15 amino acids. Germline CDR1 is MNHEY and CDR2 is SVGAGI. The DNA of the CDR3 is TGTGCCAGCAGTTACCGGGGGACCTTCACAGATACGCAGTATTTT. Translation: CASSYRGTFTDTQYF.

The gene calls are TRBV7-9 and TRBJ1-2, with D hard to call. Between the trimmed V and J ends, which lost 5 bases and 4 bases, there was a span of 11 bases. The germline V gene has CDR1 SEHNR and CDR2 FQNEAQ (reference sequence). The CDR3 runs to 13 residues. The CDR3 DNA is TGTGCCAGCAGCCTATTTTCGGCCTATGGCTACACCTTC. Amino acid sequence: CASSLFSAYGYTF. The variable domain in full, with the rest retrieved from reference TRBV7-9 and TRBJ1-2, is DTGVSQNPRHKITKRGQNVTFRCDPISEHNRLYWYRQTLGQGPEFLTYFQNEAQLEKSRLLSDRFSAERPKGSFSTLEIQRTEQGDSAMYLCASSLFSAYGYTFGSGTRLTVV.

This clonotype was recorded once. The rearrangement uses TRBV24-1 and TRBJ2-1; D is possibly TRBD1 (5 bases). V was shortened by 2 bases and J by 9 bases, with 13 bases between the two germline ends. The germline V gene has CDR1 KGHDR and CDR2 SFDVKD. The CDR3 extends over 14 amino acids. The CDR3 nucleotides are TGTGCCACCAGTGATTGGGGTGATGGGGCTGAGCAGTTCTTC. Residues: CATSDWGDGAEQFF.

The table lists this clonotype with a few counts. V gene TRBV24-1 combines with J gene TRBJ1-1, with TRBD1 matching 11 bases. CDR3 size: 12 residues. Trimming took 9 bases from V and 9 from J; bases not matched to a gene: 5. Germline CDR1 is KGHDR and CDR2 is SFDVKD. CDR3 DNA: TGTGCCACCTCCGGGACAGGGGGTAAAGCTTTCTTT. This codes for CATSGTGGKAFF.

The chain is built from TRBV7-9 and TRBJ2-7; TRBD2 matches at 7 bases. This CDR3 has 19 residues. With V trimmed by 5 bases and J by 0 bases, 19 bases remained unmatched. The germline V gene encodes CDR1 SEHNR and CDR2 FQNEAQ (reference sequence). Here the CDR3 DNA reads TGTGCCAGCAGCCCCGAACCCTTGGGCCAGCGGGGCCACTCCTACGAGCAGTACTTC. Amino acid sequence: CASSPEPLGQRGHSYEQYF.

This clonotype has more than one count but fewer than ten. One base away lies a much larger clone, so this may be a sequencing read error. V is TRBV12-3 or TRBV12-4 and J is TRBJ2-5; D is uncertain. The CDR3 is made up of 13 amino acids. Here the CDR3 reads CASRSAYQETKYF. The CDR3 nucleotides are TGTGCCAGCAGAAGCGCCTACCAAGAGACCAAGTACTTC.

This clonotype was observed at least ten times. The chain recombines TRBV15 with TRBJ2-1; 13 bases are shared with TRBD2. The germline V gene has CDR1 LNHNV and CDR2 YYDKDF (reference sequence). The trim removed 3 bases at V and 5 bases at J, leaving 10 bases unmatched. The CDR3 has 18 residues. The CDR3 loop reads CATSSHPGLAGPDNEQFF. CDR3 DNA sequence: TGTGCCACCAGCAGCCACCCGGGACTAGCGGGACCAGACAATGAGCAGTTCTTC.

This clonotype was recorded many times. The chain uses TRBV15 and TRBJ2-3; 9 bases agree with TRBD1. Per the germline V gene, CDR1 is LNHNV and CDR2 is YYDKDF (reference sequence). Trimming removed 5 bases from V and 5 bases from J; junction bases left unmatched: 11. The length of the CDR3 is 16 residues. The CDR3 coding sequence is TGTGCCACCAGCTTATGGGACAGGGTGTCGGTAGATACGCAGTATTTT. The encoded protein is CATSLWDRVSVDTQYF.

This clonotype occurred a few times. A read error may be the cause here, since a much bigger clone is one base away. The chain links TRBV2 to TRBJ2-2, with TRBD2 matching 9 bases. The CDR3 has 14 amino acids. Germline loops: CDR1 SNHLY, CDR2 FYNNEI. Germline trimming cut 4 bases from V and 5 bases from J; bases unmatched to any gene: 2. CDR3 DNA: TGTGCCAGCAGTGCAACTAGCGGGACCGGGGAGCTGTTTTTT. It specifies CASSATSGTGELFF.

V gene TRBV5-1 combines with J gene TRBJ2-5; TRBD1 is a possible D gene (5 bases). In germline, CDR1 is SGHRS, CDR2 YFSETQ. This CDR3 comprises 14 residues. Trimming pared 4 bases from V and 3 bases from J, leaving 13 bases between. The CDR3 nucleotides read TGCGCCAGCAGCCTAAGGGGAAGTGAAGAGACCCAGTACTTC. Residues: CASSLRGSEETQYF.

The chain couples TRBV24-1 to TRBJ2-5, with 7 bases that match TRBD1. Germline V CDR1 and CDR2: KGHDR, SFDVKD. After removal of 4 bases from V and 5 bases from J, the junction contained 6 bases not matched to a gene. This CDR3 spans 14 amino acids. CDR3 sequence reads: CATSEPTGDETQYF. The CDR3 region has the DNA TGTGCCACCAGTGAACCTACAGGGGACGAGACCCAGTACTTC.

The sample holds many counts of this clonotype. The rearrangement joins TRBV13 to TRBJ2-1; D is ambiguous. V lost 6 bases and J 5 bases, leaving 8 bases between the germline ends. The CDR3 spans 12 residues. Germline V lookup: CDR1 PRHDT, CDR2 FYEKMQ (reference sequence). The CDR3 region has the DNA TGTGCCAGCAGTCGCGACCACAATGAGCAGTTCTTC. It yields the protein CASSRDHNEQFF.